A selection of T cell receptor beta chains follows, all from one sample in a study of metastatic and nonmetastatic thyroid tumors. MiXCR reprocessed the PCR reads for TCRdb. This table holds 30,000 to 35,000 clones, about a fifth found once. Sequences were obtained from tumor tissue. These receptors were obtained from a male donor with papillary thyroid cancer or a benign thyroid nodule (not recorded which). Some clones in this sample may be carry-over from other donors' samples. CDR3s include the opening cysteine and the closing phenylalanine or tryptophan. The D gene is left open where the match is weak. Clone size is not always given. Where it is, it says once, few, many or a class for expanded clones.

-	TRBV7-8	TRBJ1-5	many	CASSRTDGRSNQPQHF	TGTGCCAGCAGCCGAACAGATGGTCGTAGCAATCAGCCCCAGCATTTT
-	TRBV28	TRBJ1-3	many	CASVDSTAGNTIYF	TGTGCCAGCGTAGACAGTACTGCTGGAAACACCATATATTTT
TRBD2	TRBV20-1	TRBJ2-3	medium-sized	CSAISGRRDTQYF	TGCAGTGCTATTAGCGGGAGGCGGGATACGCAGTATTTT
TRBD1	TRBV27	TRBJ1-2	-	CASSPAGTANYGYTF	TGTGCCAGCAGTCCTGCCGGGACAGCTAACTATGGCTACACCTTC
-	TRBV30	TRBJ2-7	-	CAWSVDGSGEQYF	TGTGCCTGGAGTGTAGACGGGAGTGGAGAGCAGTACTTC
-	TRBV2	TRBJ2-5	many	CASTGLAGETQYF	TGTGCCAGTACGGGCCTAGCCGGGGAGACCCAGTACTTC
-	TRBV19	TRBJ2-3	many	CASSKRAAEDTQYF	TGTGCCAGTAGTAAGAGGGCAGCGGAAGATACGCAGTATTTT
-	TRBV5-4	TRBJ1-2	many	CASSFSGVYGYTF	TGTGCCAGCAGCTTTTCAGGGGTCTATGGCTACACCTTC
-	TRBV20-1	TRBJ2-1	-	CSARARRAEQFF	TGCAGTGCTAGAGCGAGGAGGGCTGAGCAGTTCTTC
TRBD1	TRBV13	TRBJ2-3	many	CASSFGQGGTDTQYF	TGTGCCAGCAGCTTCGGACAGGGAGGTACAGATACGCAGTATTTT
-	TRBV5-1	TRBJ2-6	-	CASSSFGGGSWANVLTF	TGCGCCAGCAGCTCTTTTGGGGGCGGCTCTTGGGCCAACGTCCTGACTTTC
-	TRBV19	TRBJ1-5	-	CASSIGGVRPQHF	TGTGCCAGTAGTATTGGGGGGGTCAGGCCCCAGCATTTT